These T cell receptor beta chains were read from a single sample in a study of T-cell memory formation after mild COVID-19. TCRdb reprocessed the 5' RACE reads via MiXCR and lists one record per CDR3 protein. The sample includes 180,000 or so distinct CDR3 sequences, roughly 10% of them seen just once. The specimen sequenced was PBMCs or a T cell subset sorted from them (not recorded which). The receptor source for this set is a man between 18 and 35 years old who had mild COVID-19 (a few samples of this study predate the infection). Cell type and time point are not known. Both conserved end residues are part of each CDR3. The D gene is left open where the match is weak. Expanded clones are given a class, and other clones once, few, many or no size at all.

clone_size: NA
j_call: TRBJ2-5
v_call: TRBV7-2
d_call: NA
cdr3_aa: CASSRGRGRETQYF
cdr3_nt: TGTGCCAGCAGCCGGGGACGGGGGCGGGAGACCCAGTACTTC

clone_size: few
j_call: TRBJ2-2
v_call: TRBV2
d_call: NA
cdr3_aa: CASRLQGWHTGELFF
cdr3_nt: TGTGCCAGCAGGTTACAGGGTTGGCACACCGGGGAGCTGTTTTTT

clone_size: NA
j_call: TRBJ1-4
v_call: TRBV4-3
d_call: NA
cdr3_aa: CASSLGPRGSTNEKLFF
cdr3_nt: TGCGCCAGCAGCCTGGGCCCGCGGGGGTCGACTAATGAAAAACTGTTTTTT

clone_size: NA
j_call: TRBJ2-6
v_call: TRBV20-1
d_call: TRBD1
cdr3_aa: CSARRAGGTGANVLTF
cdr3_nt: TGCAGTGCTAGGAGGGCAGGGGGTACAGGGGCCAACGTCCTGACTTTC

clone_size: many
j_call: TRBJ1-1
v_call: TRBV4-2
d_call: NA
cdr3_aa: CASSQVDRNTEAFF
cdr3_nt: TGTGCCAGCAGCCAAGTGGACAGGAACACTGAAGCTTTCTTT

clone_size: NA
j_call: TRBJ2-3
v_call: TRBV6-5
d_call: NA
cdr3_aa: CASSYKHRWDTQYF
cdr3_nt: TGTGCCAGCAGTTACAAACACCGGTGGGATACGCAGTATTTT

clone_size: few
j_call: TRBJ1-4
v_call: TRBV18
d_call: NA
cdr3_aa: CASSRGPVDQEKLFF
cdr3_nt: TGTGCCAGCTCCCGGGGGCCGGTGGATCAAGAAAAACTGTTTTTT

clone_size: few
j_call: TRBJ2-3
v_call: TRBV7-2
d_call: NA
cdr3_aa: CASSYSGTSTDTQYF
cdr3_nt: TGTGCCAGCAGCTATTCCGGGACTAGCACAGATACGCAGTATTTT

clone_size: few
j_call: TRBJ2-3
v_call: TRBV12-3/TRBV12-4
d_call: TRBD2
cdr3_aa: CASSEGTRSGTQYF
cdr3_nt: TGTGCCAGCAGTGAAGGGACTAGATCTGGTACGCAGTATTTT

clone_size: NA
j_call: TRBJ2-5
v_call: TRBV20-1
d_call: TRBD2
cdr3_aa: CSALAGGRQETQYF
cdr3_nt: TGCAGTGCGCTAGCGGGGGGGAGGCAAGAGACCCAGTACTTC

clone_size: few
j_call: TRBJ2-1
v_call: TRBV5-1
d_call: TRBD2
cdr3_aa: CASRPAGASGGTYNEQFF
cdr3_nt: TGCGCCAGCAGACCGGCTGGGGCTAGCGGGGGGACCTACAATGAGCAGTTCTTC

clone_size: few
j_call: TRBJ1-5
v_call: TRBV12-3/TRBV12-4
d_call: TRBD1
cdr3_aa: CASSTNRGSQPQHF
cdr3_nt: TGTGCCAGCAGCACAAACAGGGGATCACAGCCCCAGCATTTT

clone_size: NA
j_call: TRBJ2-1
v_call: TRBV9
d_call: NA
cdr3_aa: CASRGGGPSYNEQFF
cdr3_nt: TGTGCCAGCAGGGGCGGGGGCCCCTCCTACAATGAGCAGTTCTTC

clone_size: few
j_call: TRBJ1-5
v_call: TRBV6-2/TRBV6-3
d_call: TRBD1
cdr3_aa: CASSHGTGRGYQPQHF
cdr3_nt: TGTGCCAGCAGCCACGGGACAGGGCGAGGATATCAGCCCCAGCATTTT

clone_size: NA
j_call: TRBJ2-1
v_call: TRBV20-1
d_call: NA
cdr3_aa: CSARDPARVNEQFF
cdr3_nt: TGCAGTGCTAGAGATCCCGCAAGGGTCAATGAGCAGTTCTTC

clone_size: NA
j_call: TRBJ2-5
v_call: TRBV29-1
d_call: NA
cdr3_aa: CSVDSPGLQETQYF
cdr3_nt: TGCAGCGTAGATTCCCCGGGACTTCAAGAGACCCAGTACTTC

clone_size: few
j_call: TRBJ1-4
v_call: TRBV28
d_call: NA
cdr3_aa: CASSFTGASWGEKLFF
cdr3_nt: TGTGCCAGCAGTTTTACCGGGGCCAGCTGGGGTGAAAAACTGTTTTTT

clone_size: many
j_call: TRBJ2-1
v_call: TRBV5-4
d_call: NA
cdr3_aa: CASSWGNEQFF
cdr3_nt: TGTGCCAGCAGCTGGGGTAATGAGCAGTTCTTC

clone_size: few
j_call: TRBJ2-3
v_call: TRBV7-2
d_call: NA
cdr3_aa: CASSQGANTDTQYF
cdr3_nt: TGTGCCAGCAGCCAGGGAGCTAACACAGATACGCAGTATTTT

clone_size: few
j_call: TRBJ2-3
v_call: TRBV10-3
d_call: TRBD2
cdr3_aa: CAISESDGGGNTQYF
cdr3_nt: TGTGCCATCAGTGAGTCGGACGGGGGAGGGAATACGCAGTATTTT

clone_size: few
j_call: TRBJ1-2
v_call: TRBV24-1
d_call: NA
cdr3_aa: CATNPGGGQIGYTF
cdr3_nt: TGTGCCACCAACCCCGGAGGGGGGCAGATCGGCTACACCTTC

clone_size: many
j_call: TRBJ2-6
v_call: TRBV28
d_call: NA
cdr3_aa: CASSLSIFEVLGANVLTF
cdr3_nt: TGTGCCAGCAGTTTATCCATCTTCGAGGTCCTCGGGGCCAACGTCCTGACTTTC

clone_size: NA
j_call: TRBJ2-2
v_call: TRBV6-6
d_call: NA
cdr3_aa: CASIGLFSGELFF
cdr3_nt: TGTGCCAGCATAGGGTTATTCTCCGGGGAGCTGTTTTTT

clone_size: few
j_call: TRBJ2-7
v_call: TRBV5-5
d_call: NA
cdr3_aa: CASSATGIASEQYF
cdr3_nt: TGTGCCAGCAGCGCAACAGGGATTGCTTCCGAGCAGTACTTC

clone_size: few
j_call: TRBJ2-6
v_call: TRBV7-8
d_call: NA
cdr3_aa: CASSSRVRRSGANVLTF
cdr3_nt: TGTGCCAGCAGCTCTAGGGTTCGGAGGTCTGGGGCCAACGTCCTGACTTTC

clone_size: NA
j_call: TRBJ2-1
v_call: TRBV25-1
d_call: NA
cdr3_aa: CASTGVGGTLQFF
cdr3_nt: TGTGCCAGCACTGGAGTCGGGGGGACATTACAGTTCTTC

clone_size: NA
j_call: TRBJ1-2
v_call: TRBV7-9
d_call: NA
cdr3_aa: CASSLEAGATYGYTF
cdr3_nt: TGTGCCAGCAGCTTAGAGGCAGGGGCCACCTATGGCTACACCTTC

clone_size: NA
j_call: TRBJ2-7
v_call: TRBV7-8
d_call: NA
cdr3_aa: CASSLGPGLLQEQYF
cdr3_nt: TGTGCCAGCAGCTTAGGTCCAGGACTCCTCCAAGAGCAGTACTTC

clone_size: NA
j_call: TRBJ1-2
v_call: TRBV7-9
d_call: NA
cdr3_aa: CASSASGAGDYYGYTF
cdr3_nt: TGTGCCAGCAGCGCGTCAGGGGCAGGGGATTACTATGGCTACACCTTC

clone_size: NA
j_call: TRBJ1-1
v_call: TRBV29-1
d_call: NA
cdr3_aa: CSARGHLVAFF
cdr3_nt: TGCAGCGCGCGTGGGCACCTTGTTGCTTTCTTT

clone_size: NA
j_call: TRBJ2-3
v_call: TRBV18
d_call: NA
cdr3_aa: CASSPFGPDTQYF
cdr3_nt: TGTGCCAGCTCACCTTTCGGACCGGATACGCAGTATTTT

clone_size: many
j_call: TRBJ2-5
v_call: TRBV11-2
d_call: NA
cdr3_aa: CASSLGPVWQETQYF
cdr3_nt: TGTGCCAGCAGCTTAGGGCCAGTATGGCAAGAGACCCAGTACTTC

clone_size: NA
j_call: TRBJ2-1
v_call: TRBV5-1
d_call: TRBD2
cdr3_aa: CASSRAGTSGINEQFF
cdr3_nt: TGCGCCAGCAGTCGAGCCGGGACTAGCGGAATCAATGAGCAGTTCTTC

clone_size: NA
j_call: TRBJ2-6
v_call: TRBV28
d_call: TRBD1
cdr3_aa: CASSPTGTGIRSGANVLTF
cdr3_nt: TGTGCCAGCAGTCCGACCGGGACAGGGATCCGATCGGGGGCCAACGTCCTGACTTTC

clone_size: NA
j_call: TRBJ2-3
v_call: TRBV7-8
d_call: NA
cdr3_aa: CASSLAEADTQYF
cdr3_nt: TGTGCCAGCAGCTTAGCGGAAGCAGATACGCAGTATTTT

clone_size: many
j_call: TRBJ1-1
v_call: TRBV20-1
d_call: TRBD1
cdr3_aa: CSASGTANTEAFF
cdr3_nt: TGCAGTGCCTCCGGGACAGCGAACACTGAAGCTTTCTTT

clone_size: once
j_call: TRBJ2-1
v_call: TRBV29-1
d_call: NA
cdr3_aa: CSVGLGHNEQFF
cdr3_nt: TGCAGCGTTGGTTTAGGGCACAATGAGCAGTTCTTC

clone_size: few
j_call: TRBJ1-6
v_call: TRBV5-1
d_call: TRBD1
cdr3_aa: CASSLGQGDSPLHF
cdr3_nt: TGCGCCAGCAGCCTTGGACAGGGGGACTCACCCCTCCACTTT

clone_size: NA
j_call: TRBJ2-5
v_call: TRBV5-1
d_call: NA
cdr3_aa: CASSSVGGETQYF
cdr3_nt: TGCGCCAGCAGCTCCGTAGGGGGGGAGACCCAGTACTTC

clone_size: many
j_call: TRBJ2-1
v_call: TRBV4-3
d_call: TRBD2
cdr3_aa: CASSPSGTRGSNEQFF
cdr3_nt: TGCGCCAGCAGCCCATCGGGGACTAGAGGGTCCAATGAGCAGTTCTTC

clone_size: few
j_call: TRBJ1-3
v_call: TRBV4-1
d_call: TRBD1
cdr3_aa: CASSPDRGRNTIYF
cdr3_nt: TGCGCCAGCAGCCCTGACAGGGGAAGAAACACCATATATTTT

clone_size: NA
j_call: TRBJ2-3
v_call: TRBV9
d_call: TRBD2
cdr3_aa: CASSPRLAGGGDTQYF
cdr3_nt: TGTGCCAGCAGCCCCCGACTAGCGGGGGGAGGGGATACGCAGTATTTT

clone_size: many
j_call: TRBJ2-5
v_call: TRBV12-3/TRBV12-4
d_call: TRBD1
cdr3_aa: CASSRDREETQYF
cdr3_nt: TGTGCCAGCAGTCGGGACAGGGAAGAGACCCAGTACTTC

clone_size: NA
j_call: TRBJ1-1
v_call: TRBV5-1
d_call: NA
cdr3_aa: CASSRRWTDEAFF
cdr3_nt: TGCGCCAGCAGCCGCAGGTGGACGGATGAAGCTTTCTTT

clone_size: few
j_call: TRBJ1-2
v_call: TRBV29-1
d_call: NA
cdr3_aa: CSPGSGVCKLF
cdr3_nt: TGCAGCCCTGGGTCCGGGGTGTGTAAGCTCTTC

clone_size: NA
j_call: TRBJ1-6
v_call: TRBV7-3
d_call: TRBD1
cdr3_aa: CASSLGTGASPLHF
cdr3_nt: TGTGCCAGCAGCTTAGGGACAGGGGCTTCACCCCTCCACTTT

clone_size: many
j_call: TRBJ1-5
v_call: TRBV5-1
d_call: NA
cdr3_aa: CASRYGVGDNQPQHF
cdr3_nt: TGCGCCAGCAGATACGGGGTTGGGGACAATCAGCCCCAGCATTTT